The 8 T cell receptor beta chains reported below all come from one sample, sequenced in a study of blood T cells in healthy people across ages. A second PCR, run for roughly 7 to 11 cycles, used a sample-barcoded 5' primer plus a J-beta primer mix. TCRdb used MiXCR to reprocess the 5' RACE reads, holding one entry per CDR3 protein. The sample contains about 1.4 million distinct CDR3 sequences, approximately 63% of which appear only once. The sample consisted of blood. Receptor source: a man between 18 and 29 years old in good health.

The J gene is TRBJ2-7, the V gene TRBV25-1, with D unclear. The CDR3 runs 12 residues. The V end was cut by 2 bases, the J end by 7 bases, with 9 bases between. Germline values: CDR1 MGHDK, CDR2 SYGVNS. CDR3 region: CASSEHSLEQYF. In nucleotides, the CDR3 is TGTGCCAGCAGTGAACACAGCCTTGAGCAGTACTTC.

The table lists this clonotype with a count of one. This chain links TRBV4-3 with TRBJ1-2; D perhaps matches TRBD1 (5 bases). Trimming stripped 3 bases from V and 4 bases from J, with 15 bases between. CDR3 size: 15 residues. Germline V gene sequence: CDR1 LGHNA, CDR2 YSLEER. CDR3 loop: CASSQRQSNLYGYTF. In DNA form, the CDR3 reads TGCGCCAGCAGCCAGAGACAGTCCAACCTCTATGGCTACACCTTC.

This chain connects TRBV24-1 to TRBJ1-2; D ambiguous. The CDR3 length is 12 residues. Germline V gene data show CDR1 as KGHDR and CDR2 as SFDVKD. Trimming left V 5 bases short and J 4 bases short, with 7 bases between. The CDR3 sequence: CATSGSSYGYTF. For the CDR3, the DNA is TGTGCCACCAGTGGGAGTTCCTATGGCTACACCTTC.

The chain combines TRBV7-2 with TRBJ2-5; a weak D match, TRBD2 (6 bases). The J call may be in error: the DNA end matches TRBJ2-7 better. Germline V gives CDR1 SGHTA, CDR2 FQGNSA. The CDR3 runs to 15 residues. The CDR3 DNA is TGTGCCAGCAGCTTTGGTCCGGGAGAAGGTTACGAGCAGTACTTC. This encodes CASSFGPGEGYEQYF.

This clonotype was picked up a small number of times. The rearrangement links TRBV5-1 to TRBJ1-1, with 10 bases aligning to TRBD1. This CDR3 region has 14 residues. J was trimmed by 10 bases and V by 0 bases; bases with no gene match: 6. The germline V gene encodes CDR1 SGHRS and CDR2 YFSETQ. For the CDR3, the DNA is TGCGCCAGCAGCTTGGCGGGACAGGGGAGCGTAGCTTTCTTT. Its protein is CASSLAGQGSVAFF.

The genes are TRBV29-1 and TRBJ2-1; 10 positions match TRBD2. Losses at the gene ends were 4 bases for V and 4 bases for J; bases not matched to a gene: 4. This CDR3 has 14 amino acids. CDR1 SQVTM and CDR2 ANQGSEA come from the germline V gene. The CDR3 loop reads CSVGRTSGYNEQFF. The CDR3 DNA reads TGCAGCGTTGGGAGGACTAGCGGATACAATGAGCAGTTCTTC.

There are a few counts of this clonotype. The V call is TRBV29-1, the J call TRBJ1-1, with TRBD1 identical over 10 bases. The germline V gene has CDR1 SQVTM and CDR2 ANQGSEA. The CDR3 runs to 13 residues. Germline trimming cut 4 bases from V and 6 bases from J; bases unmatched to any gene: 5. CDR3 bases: TGCAGCGTTGTCGGGACAGGGGTTGCTGAAGCTTTCTTT. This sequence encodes CSVVGTGVAEAFF.

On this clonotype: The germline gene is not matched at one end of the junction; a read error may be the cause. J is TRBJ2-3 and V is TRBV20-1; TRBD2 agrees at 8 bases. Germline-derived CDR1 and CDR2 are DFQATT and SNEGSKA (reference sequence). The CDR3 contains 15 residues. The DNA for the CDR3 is TGCAGTACTAGAGATCGCGGGGGGCGCACAGATACGCAGTATTTT. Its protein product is CSTRDRGGRTDTQYF.